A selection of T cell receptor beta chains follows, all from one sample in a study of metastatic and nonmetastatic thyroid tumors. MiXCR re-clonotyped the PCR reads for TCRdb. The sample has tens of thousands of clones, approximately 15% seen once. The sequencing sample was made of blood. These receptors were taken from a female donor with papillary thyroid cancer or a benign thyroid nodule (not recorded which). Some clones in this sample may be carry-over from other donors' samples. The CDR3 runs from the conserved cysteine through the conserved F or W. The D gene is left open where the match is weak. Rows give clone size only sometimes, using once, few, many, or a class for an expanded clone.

CDR3aa: CASSLVGAGGRNEQFF; CDR3nt: TGTGCCAGCAGCTTAGTCGGAGCGGGAGGTCGCAATGAGCAGTTCTTC; j_gene: TRBJ2-1; abundance: many; d_gene: TRBD2; v_gene: TRBV11-3
CDR3aa: CASSFSEITGETLYF; CDR3nt: TGTGCCAGCAGCTTCAGTGAAATAACGGGAGAGACCCTGTACTTC; j_gene: TRBJ2-5; abundance: -; d_gene: -; v_gene: TRBV11-2
CDR3aa: CASSSSRRVEQFF; CDR3nt: TGTGCCAGCAGTTCCAGCAGGAGAGTTGAGCAGTTCTTC; j_gene: TRBJ2-1; abundance: -; d_gene: -; v_gene: TRBV6-1
CDR3aa: CASIEAYFSGNEHFF; CDR3nt: TGTGCCAGCATTGAAGCTTACTTCTCCGGTAATGAGCATTTCTTC; j_gene: TRBJ2-1; abundance: few; d_gene: -; v_gene: TRBV6-1
CDR3aa: CASSFQIGQGRTDTQYF; CDR3nt: TGTGCCAGCAGTTTCCAAATCGGACAGGGACGAACAGATACGCAGTATTTT; j_gene: TRBJ2-3; abundance: many; d_gene: TRBD1; v_gene: TRBV6-2/TRBV6-3
CDR3aa: CASSGSRGRVYCYTF; CDR3nt: TGTGCCAGCAGTGGTTCCAGGGGGCGGGTCTATTGCTACACCTTC; j_gene: TRBJ1-2; abundance: few; d_gene: TRBD1; v_gene: TRBV28
CDR3aa: CASSPDGSSEKLFF; CDR3nt: TGTGCCAGCAGTCCGGACGGGTCTAGTGAAAAACTGTTTTTT; j_gene: TRBJ1-4; abundance: many; d_gene: -; v_gene: TRBV28
CDR3aa: CASSCSWTSLSYEQYF; CDR3nt: TGTGCCAGCAGTTGTTCCTGGACTAGCCTATCCTACGAGCAGTACTTC; j_gene: TRBJ2-7; abundance: -; d_gene: TRBD2; v_gene: TRBV28
CDR3aa: CAWNFNYGYTF; CDR3nt: TGTGCCTGGAATTTTAACTATGGCTACACCTTC; j_gene: TRBJ1-2; abundance: many; d_gene: -; v_gene: TRBV30
CDR3aa: CAGTLTGHGACEQYF; CDR3nt: TGTGCCGGCACTTTGACCGGACATGGGGCGTGCGAGCAGTACTTC; j_gene: TRBJ2-7; abundance: -; d_gene: -; v_gene: TRBV27
CDR3aa: CASSPRVRLAAQHDEQFF; CDR3nt: TGTGCCAGCAGTCCTAGGGTGCGACTAGCGGCACAACACGATGAGCAGTTCTTC; j_gene: TRBJ2-1; abundance: many; d_gene: TRBD2; v_gene: TRBV27
CDR3aa: CASSPVGGSSTDTQYF; CDR3nt: TGTGCCAGCAGCCCCGTCGGGGGCTCTAGCACAGATACGCAGTATTTT; j_gene: TRBJ2-3; abundance: many; d_gene: -; v_gene: TRBV3-1
CDR3aa: CASSPGLAGVYEQYF; CDR3nt: TGCGCCAGCAGCCCCGGACTAGCAGGAGTATACGAGCAGTACTTC; j_gene: TRBJ2-7; abundance: many; d_gene: TRBD2; v_gene: TRBV5-1
CDR3aa: CASRELYQETQYF; CDR3nt: TGTGCCAGCAGAGAACTCTACCAAGAGACCCAGTACTTC; j_gene: TRBJ2-5; abundance: many; d_gene: -; v_gene: TRBV12-3/TRBV12-4
CDR3aa: CASRGSGTSGIAGELFF; CDR3nt: TGTGCCAGCAGGGGGTCCGGGACTAGCGGTATTGCCGGGGAGCTGTTTTTT; j_gene: TRBJ2-2; abundance: many; d_gene: TRBD2; v_gene: TRBV6-1
CDR3aa: CASKQGTVQTFYNSPLHF; CDR3nt: TGTGCCAGCAAACAGGGGACAGTTCAAACGTTTTATAATTCACCCCTCCACTTT; j_gene: TRBJ1-6; abundance: medium-sized; d_gene: TRBD1; v_gene: TRBV6-5
CDR3aa: CASNQGNTQYF; CDR3nt: TGTGCCAGCAACCAGGGGAATACGCAGTATTTT; j_gene: TRBJ2-3; abundance: few; d_gene: -; v_gene: TRBV6-1
CDR3aa: CSARVLADYNEQFF; CDR3nt: TGCAGTGCTAGAGTACTAGCAGACTACAATGAGCAGTTCTTC; j_gene: TRBJ2-1; abundance: many; d_gene: -; v_gene: TRBV20-1
CDR3aa: CASSLQAGYTF; CDR3nt: TGTGCCAGCAGTCTTCAGGCTGGCTACACCTTC; j_gene: TRBJ1-2; abundance: many; d_gene: -; v_gene: TRBV28
CDR3aa: CASSLTGAETQYF; CDR3nt: TGTGCCAGCAGCCTAACAGGCGCAGAGACCCAGTACTTC; j_gene: TRBJ2-5; abundance: many; d_gene: -; v_gene: TRBV3-1
CDR3aa: CASSLETRSYEQYF; CDR3nt: TGTGCCAGCAGCTTAGAGACTCGTTCGTACGAGCAGTACTTC; j_gene: TRBJ2-7; abundance: -; d_gene: -; v_gene: TRBV7-2
CDR3aa: CASSLGLAGVYEQYF; CDR3nt: TGTGCCAGCAGCCTCGGACTAGCGGGGGTGTACGAGCAGTACTTC; j_gene: TRBJ2-7; abundance: -; d_gene: TRBD2; v_gene: TRBV11-3
CDR3aa: CASSLEGVGTDTQYF; CDR3nt: TGTGCCAGCAGTTTAGAGGGAGTAGGCACAGATACGCAGTATTTT; j_gene: TRBJ2-3; abundance: many; d_gene: -; v_gene: TRBV28
CDR3aa: CASSLTRYSGRNGEQFF; CDR3nt: TGTGCCAGCAGTTTGACACGGTATAGCGGGAGGAATGGTGAGCAGTTCTTC; j_gene: TRBJ2-1; abundance: few; d_gene: TRBD2; v_gene: TRBV28
CDR3aa: CASSYVGSYEQYF; CDR3nt: TGTGCCAGCAGCTACGTAGGTTCCTACGAGCAGTACTTC; j_gene: TRBJ2-7; abundance: many; d_gene: -; v_gene: TRBV5-6
CDR3aa: CASSSNRDLMAQHF; CDR3nt: TGTGCCAGCAGTTCGAACAGGGATTTGATGGCCCAGCATTTT; j_gene: TRBJ1-5; abundance: many; d_gene: -; v_gene: TRBV12-3/TRBV12-4
CDR3aa: CSVVQRSYNEQFF; CDR3nt: TGCAGCGTTGTACAGAGATCCTACAATGAGCAGTTCTTC; j_gene: TRBJ2-1; abundance: many; d_gene: -; v_gene: TRBV29-1
CDR3aa: CASSIPSGTGNTIYF; CDR3nt: TGTGCCAGTAGTATCCCATCAGGGACTGGAAACACCATATATTTT; j_gene: TRBJ1-3; abundance: -; d_gene: -; v_gene: TRBV19
CDR3aa: CASSLVSGSQSQQYF; CDR3nt: TGTGCCAGCAGCTTAGTCTCCGGGTCACAAAGTCAGCAGTACTTC; j_gene: TRBJ2-7; abundance: many; d_gene: -; v_gene: TRBV7-8
CDR3aa: CASSPPTGGNTIYF; CDR3nt: TGTGCCAGCAGTCCACCGACAGGAGGAAACACCATATATTTT; j_gene: TRBJ1-3; abundance: medium-sized; d_gene: -; v_gene: TRBV28
CDR3aa: CAIQNPGLEAFF; CDR3nt: TGTGCCATCCAGAATCCGGGACTAGAAGCTTTCTTT; j_gene: TRBJ1-1; abundance: many; d_gene: -; v_gene: TRBV19
CDR3aa: CASSPHLDSEAFF; CDR3nt: TGTGCCAGCTCACCCCATTTGGACAGCGAAGCTTTCTTT; j_gene: TRBJ1-1; abundance: many; d_gene: -; v_gene: TRBV18
CDR3aa: CASSLGSVAELFF; CDR3nt: TGCGCCAGCAGCTTGGGGAGCGTCGCGGAGCTGTTTTTT; j_gene: TRBJ2-2; abundance: -; d_gene: -; v_gene: TRBV5-1
CDR3aa: CASNPAGGTDTQYF; CDR3nt: TGTGCCAGCAATCCAGCGGGAGGGACGGATACTCAGTATTTT; j_gene: TRBJ2-3; abundance: -; d_gene: TRBD2; v_gene: TRBV27
CDR3aa: CASSVLPNTGELFF; CDR3nt: TGTGCCAGCAGCGTTTTACCGAACACCGGGGAGCTGTTTTTT; j_gene: TRBJ2-2; abundance: many; d_gene: -; v_gene: TRBV9
CDR3aa: CSVLRDYNEQFF; CDR3nt: TGCAGCGTTTTGCGGGACTACAATGAGCAGTTCTTC; j_gene: TRBJ2-1; abundance: many; d_gene: -; v_gene: TRBV29-1
CDR3aa: CASSSTLGTSWRAPGELFF; CDR3nt: TGTGCCAGCAGTTCAACGCTAGGGACTAGCTGGAGGGCCCCCGGGGAGCTGTTTTTT; j_gene: TRBJ2-2; abundance: -; d_gene: TRBD2; v_gene: TRBV12-3/TRBV12-4
CDR3aa: CASSLGDSRYNEQFF; CDR3nt: TGTGCCAGCAGTTTAGGGGACTCACGCTACAATGAGCAGTTCTTC; j_gene: TRBJ2-1; abundance: many; d_gene: -; v_gene: TRBV28
CDR3aa: CASRDHTDTQYF; CDR3nt: TGCGCCAGCCGGGACCACACAGATACGCAGTATTTT; j_gene: TRBJ2-3; abundance: many; d_gene: -; v_gene: TRBV10-2
CDR3aa: CASKGGALPASGNTIYF; CDR3nt: TGTGCCTCAAAAGGGGGGGCCCTGCCGGCGTCTGGAAACACCATATATTTT; j_gene: TRBJ1-3; abundance: many; d_gene: -; v_gene: TRBV28
CDR3aa: CASSLGRRGTYEQYF; CDR3nt: TGCGCCAGCAGCTTGGGGCGGAGGGGGACCTACGAGCAGTACTTC; j_gene: TRBJ2-7; abundance: few; d_gene: -; v_gene: TRBV5-1
CDR3aa: CASSYGIRTEAFF; CDR3nt: TGTGCCAGCAGTTACGGTATCCGCACTGAAGCTTTCTTT; j_gene: TRBJ1-1; abundance: many; d_gene: -; v_gene: TRBV6-5
CDR3aa: CASSTGQLGNTIYF; CDR3nt: TGCGCCAGCAGCACGGGACAGCTCGGAAACACCATATATTTT; j_gene: TRBJ1-3; abundance: -; d_gene: TRBD1; v_gene: TRBV5-1
CDR3aa: CASSITGTWEQYF; CDR3nt: TGTGCCAGTAGTATTACAGGGACATGGGAGCAGTACTTC; j_gene: TRBJ2-7; abundance: -; d_gene: -; v_gene: TRBV19
CDR3aa: CASSLGPGIQFF; CDR3nt: TGTGCCAGCAGTTTAGGGCCAGGGATACAGTTCTTC; j_gene: TRBJ2-1; abundance: many; d_gene: -; v_gene: TRBV12-3/TRBV12-4
CDR3aa: CASSPGQAPTFF; CDR3nt: TGTGCCAGCAGCCCGGGACAGGCGCCCACGTTTTTT; j_gene: TRBJ2-2; abundance: many; d_gene: TRBD1; v_gene: TRBV3-1
CDR3aa: CASRGRINTGELFF; CDR3nt: TGTGCCAGCAGAGGGAGGATTAACACCGGGGAGCTGTTTTTT; j_gene: TRBJ2-2; abundance: -; d_gene: -; v_gene: TRBV11-2
CDR3aa: CASSQTGYEQYF; CDR3nt: TGTGCCAGCAGCCAGACCGGCTACGAGCAGTACTTC; j_gene: TRBJ2-7; abundance: -; d_gene: -; v_gene: TRBV4-2
CDR3aa: CASSTGAEPAWEQYF; CDR3nt: TGTGCCAGCAGTACTGGAGCGGAGCCTGCGTGGGAGCAGTACTTC; j_gene: TRBJ2-7; abundance: -; d_gene: -; v_gene: TRBV6-6
CDR3aa: CASSPRGGWGGSNQPQHF; CDR3nt: TGTGCCAGCAGCCCTCGGGGGGGATGGGGTGGAAGCAATCAGCCCCAGCATTTT; j_gene: TRBJ1-5; abundance: many; d_gene: -; v_gene: TRBV5-6
CDR3aa: CASRDSTGSEQYF; CDR3nt: TGTGCCAGCAGGGATAGTACAGGGTCCGAGCAGTACTTC; j_gene: TRBJ2-7; abundance: few; d_gene: -; v_gene: TRBV6-1
CDR3aa: CASSVQGDSGNTIYF; CDR3nt: TGTGCCAGCAGCGTACAAGGCGACTCTGGAAACACCATATATTTT; j_gene: TRBJ1-3; abundance: many; d_gene: -; v_gene: TRBV9
CDR3aa: CASSFPNTGELFF; CDR3nt: TGTGCCAGCAGTTTCCCGAACACCGGGGAGCTGTTTTTT; j_gene: TRBJ2-2; abundance: many; d_gene: -; v_gene: TRBV27
CDR3aa: CASSIDRYYPYNEQFF; CDR3nt: TGTGCCAGTAGTATTGACAGGTATTATCCCTACAATGAGCAGTTCTTC; j_gene: TRBJ2-1; abundance: many; d_gene: -; v_gene: TRBV19
CDR3aa: CSARDLGHLNNEQFF; CDR3nt: TGCAGTGCTAGAGATCTCGGTCATCTCAACAATGAGCAGTTCTTC; j_gene: TRBJ2-1; abundance: many; d_gene: -; v_gene: TRBV20-1
CDR3aa: CASSQAQTGLTPYEQYF; CDR3nt: TGCGCCAGCAGCCAAGCCCAAACAGGGCTAACCCCCTACGAGCAGTACTTC; j_gene: TRBJ2-7; abundance: -; d_gene: -; v_gene: TRBV4-1